Listed below are T cell receptor beta chains from one sample, sequenced in a study of human T cells and chemical hapten exposure. TCRdb fed the 5' RACE reads into MiXCR, producing one record per CDR3 protein. In the table there are 100,000 to 120,000 distinct CDR3 sequences, 19% of which are singletons. These receptors came from a human donor in good health. CDR3s include the opening cysteine and the closing phenylalanine or tryptophan. D genes are given only for firm matches. Clone size is not always given. Where it is, it says once, few, many or a class for expanded clones.

CDR3 DNA,CDR3 protein,J gene,D gene,V gene,clone size
TGTGCCAGCAGTTTGTCTTTCCTCGGCAGTCTAGCCAAAAACATTCAGTACTTC,CASSLSFLGSLAKNIQYF,TRBJ2-4,NA,TRBV28,NA
TGTGCCAGCAGCCAAGATCTTTTCGGACCTAACACTGAAGCTTTCTTT,CASSQDLFGPNTEAFF,TRBJ1-1,NA,TRBV3-1,NA
TGTGCCAGCAGGAGAGCCGGGACAGGGGGACCCCCCTACGAGCAGTACTTC,CASRRAGTGGPPYEQYF,TRBJ2-7,TRBD1,TRBV6-5,NA
TGTGCCAGCAGTGGGGGACTAGCGGGAGACCGGGACGGGGCCAACGTCCTGACTTTC,CASSGGLAGDRDGANVLTF,TRBJ2-6,TRBD2,TRBV2,NA
TGTGCCAGCAGGCCGACAGGGAGAAATCAGCCCCAGCATTTT,CASRPTGRNQPQHF,TRBJ1-5,TRBD1,TRBV6-1,few
TGTGCCAGCAGTCCGGGGGACTACGAGCAGTACTTC,CASSPGDYEQYF,TRBJ2-7,NA,TRBV25-1,few
TGTGCCATCAGTGAGACGACTAGCAGAGATACGCAGTATTTT,CAISETTSRDTQYF,TRBJ2-3,TRBD2,TRBV10-3,NA
TGTGCCACCAGCAGAGCGGGCTACGGCACAGATACGCAGTATTTT,CATSRAGYGTDTQYF,TRBJ2-3,NA,TRBV15,NA
TGTGCCAGCTCACCACTTCAGGGGGCGAGAGGCACTGAAGCTTTCTTT,CASSPLQGARGTEAFF,TRBJ1-1,TRBD1,TRBV18,NA
TGTGCCAGCAGGCCCGGCAATGAGTGGCTGTTTTTT,CASRPGNEWLFF,TRBJ1-4,NA,TRBV6-5,NA
TGTGCCAGCAGTACAGGGCAGACCTACGAGCAGTACTTC,CASSTGQTYEQYF,TRBJ2-7,NA,TRBV12-3/TRBV12-4,NA
TGCAGCGTTGGTACGGCTGAAAACTACAATGAGCAGTTCTTC,CSVGTAENYNEQFF,TRBJ2-1,NA,TRBV29-1,few
TGCGCCAGCAGTTCAATACAGGGTCTTCTGGGCCAAGAGACCCAGTACTTC,CASSSIQGLLGQETQYF,TRBJ2-5,NA,TRBV5-1,NA
TGTGCCAGCAGCCCGACAGGATCCTACAATGAGCAGTTCTTC,CASSPTGSYNEQFF,TRBJ2-1,NA,TRBV7-9,few
TGTGCCAGCAGACCCCGAGCGGGGGGCTCTGGGGCCAACGTCCTGACTTTC,CASRPRAGGSGANVLTF,TRBJ2-6,TRBD2,TRBV5-4,NA
TGTGCCAGCAGTCCAGGGGTCGCCCATCAGCCCCAGCATTTT,CASSPGVAHQPQHF,TRBJ1-5,NA,TRBV27,NA
TGCGCCAGCAGCCCGGGACGGTATAATTCACCCCTCCACTTT,CASSPGRYNSPLHF,TRBJ1-6,NA,TRBV5-1,few
TGTGCCAGCAGCGTAGGTGTTTTAGCGGGAGGCACAGATACGCAGTATTTT,CASSVGVLAGGTDTQYF,TRBJ2-3,TRBD2,TRBV9,NA
TGCAGTGCTAGAGTGAAGGGGGCTGTAGGCAATCAGCCCCAGCATTTT,CSARVKGAVGNQPQHF,TRBJ1-5,TRBD1,TRBV20-1,many
TGTGCCACCAGTGATTTCCGACTAGACCTTAACCCATCGAACACCGGGGAGCTGTTTTTT,CATSDFRLDLNPSNTGELFF,TRBJ2-2,NA,TRBV24-1,few
TGTGCCAGCAGCTTCCGGGACAGGGGCACAGATACGCAGTATTTT,CASSFRDRGTDTQYF,TRBJ2-3,TRBD1,TRBV11-1,many
TGTGCCAGCAGTTGGACAGGGAATTACGAGCAGTACTTC,CASSWTGNYEQYF,TRBJ2-7,TRBD1,TRBV12-3/TRBV12-4,few
TGTGCCAGCAGTCTGACAGCACCTACCTACTATGGCTACACCTTC,CASSLTAPTYYGYTF,TRBJ1-2,NA,TRBV27,NA
TGTGCCAGCTCACGACAGGGGCGGGATTCACCCCTCCACTTT,CASSRQGRDSPLHF,TRBJ1-6,TRBD1,TRBV18,NA
TGTGCCAGCAGTTTGCTGGGCACTGAAGCTTTCTTT,CASSLLGTEAFF,TRBJ1-1,NA,TRBV12-3/TRBV12-4,few
TGTGCCAGCAGTGAGAACCGGGCCCAGCAGTTCTTC,CASSENRAQQFF,TRBJ2-1,NA,TRBV6-2/TRBV6-3,few
TGTGCCAGCAGCCAAGGGGCCGGGACTAGCGGGGATTTCTACAATGAGCAGTTCTTC,CASSQGAGTSGDFYNEQFF,TRBJ2-1,TRBD2,TRBV14,once